The 17 T cell receptor beta chains below were found in one sample sequenced in a study of beta chain features in type 1 diabetes. Whole-study results and caveats: Type 1 diabetes patients showed a moderate but significant shortening of TCRB CDR3s in all four CD4+ subsets.

These receptors have no identified antigens. Expressed TCRB transcripts got sequenced, as all isolated RNA was reverse transcribed. The protocol was immunoSEQ multiplex PCR, while the TCRdb copy is restricted to in-frame clones and leaves out a portion. The profile shows about 48,000 clones, under 45% of them singletons. The specimen sequenced was Tregs from blood. Every receptor here comes from a man in his thirties or forties with type 1 diabetes.

In its sample, this clone was seen a few times. The DNA of the CDR3 is TGTGCCAGCAGCCATCAGTCGCAAACAGGACAGTATTTT. Amino acids: CASSHQSQTGQYF. The J gene is TRBJ2-3, the V gene TRBV14; D is perhaps TRBD1 (5 bases). This CDR3 is built from 13 residues. Germline V gene sequence: CDR1 SGHDN, CDR2 FVKESK. V was pared by 3 bases and J by 12 bases, with 16 bases between. The full variable domain, completed using reference TRBV14 and TRBJ2-3, is EAGVTQFPSHSVIEKGQTVTLRCDPISGHDNLYWYRRVMGKEIKFLLHFVKESKQDESGMPNNRFLAERTGGTYSTLKVQPAELEDSGVYFCASSHQSQTGQYFGPGTRLTVL.

J is TRBJ1-2 and V is TRBV5-1, with D hard to call. CDR3 length: 13 amino acids. Germline V gene data show CDR1 as SGHRS and CDR2 as YFSETQ. Trimming removed 1 base at V and 1 base at J, with 5 bases between. The CDR3 DNA reads as TGCGCCAGCAGCTTGTTTAGTAACTATGGCTACACCTTC. Its protein product is CASSLFSNYGYTF.

CDR3 protein: CASSPGTSANEQFF. The DNA of the CDR3 is TGTGCCAGCAGCCCCGGGACATCGGCCAATGAGCAGTTCTTC. The chain couples TRBV7-3 to TRBJ2-1; perhaps TRBD1 as D (6 bases). The V gene lost 5 bases and the J gene lost 6 bases, with 14 bases spanning the gap. The CDR3 covers 14 residues. The germline CDR1 and CDR2 sequences are SGHTA and FQGTGA.

V is TRBV28 and J is TRBJ1-3, with 7 bases aligning to TRBD1. Germline assignment: CDR1 MDHEN and CDR2 SYDVKM. The V gene end was trimmed by 4 bases and the J gene end by 4 bases; junction bases not matched to a gene: 7. The CDR3 totals 15 residues. This chain's CDR3 is CASSSLATGGNTIYF. The CDR3 DNA follows: TGTGCCAGCAGTTCCCTCGCGACAGGGGGAAACACCATATATTTT.

Only a few counts were recorded for this clone. The CDR3 is CASSFMGGSYEQYF. The DNA for the CDR3 is TGTGCCAGCAGTTTCATGGGGGGCTCCTACGAGCAGTACTTC. This chain connects TRBV28 to TRBJ2-7; a weak D match, TRBD2 (6 bases). Trimming stripped 3 bases from V and 0 bases from J, with 9 bases between. From germline, CDR1 is MDHEN and CDR2 SYDVKM. This CDR3 has 14 residues.

In this sample, this clone turned up a few times. The chain recombines TRBV28 with TRBJ2-7; 8 bases fit TRBD2. With 5 bases clipped from V and 7 bases from J, the junction kept 16 bases outside the gene matches. Germline V gene sequence: CDR1 MDHEN, CDR2 SYDVKM. The CDR3 is made up of 16 amino acids. The chain's CDR3 is CASSPHSNRRGGEQYF. The CDR3 DNA sequence: TGTGCCAGCAGTCCGCACTCTAATCGACGGGGGGGGGAGCAGTACTTC.

This rearrangement joins TRBV7-9 to TRBJ2-5, with D maybe TRBD1 (5 bases). The ends were cut back, 1 base at V and 0 bases at J, with 9 bases in the middle. The length of the CDR3 is 15 residues. CDR1 is SEHNR, CDR2 FQNEAQ, per germline (reference sequence). Written as DNA, the CDR3 is TGTGCCAGCAGCTTAGGGCAGGGTTACCAAGAGACCCAGTACTTC. It codes for CASSLGQGYQETQYF.

The gene calls are TRBV7-9 and TRBJ1-1, with D hard to call. This CDR3 region has 12 residues. The V gene's germline CDR1 is SEHNR and CDR2 FQNEAQ (reference sequence). V was cut by 5 bases and J by 3 bases, with 7 bases left in between. The CDR3 DNA reads TGTGCCAGCAGCCAACATGACACTGAAGCTTTCTTT. This translates into CASSQHDTEAFF.

This clone was detected a few times. V and J are TRBV5-1 and TRBJ2-2; TRBD1 matches 7 bases. V lost 4 bases and J lost 0; bases outside the gene matches: 3. CDR1 is SGHRS and CDR2 is YFSETQ in the germline V gene. This CDR3 has 15 amino acids. This CDR3 reads CASSNQGANTGELFF. In nucleotides, the CDR3 is TGCGCCAGCAGCAATCAGGGGGCGAACACCGGGGAGCTGTTTTTT.

This clone has just a few counts. The chain employs TRBV7-7 and TRBJ2-5; 8 bases line up with TRBD2. Germline V gene sequence: CDR1 SSHAT, CDR2 FNYEAQ (reference sequence). The CDR3 length is 16 residues. J was trimmed by 5 bases and V by 0 bases; bases with no gene match: 8. Written as DNA, the CDR3 is TGTGCCAGCAGCTTAGCTGCGGGAGGAGAGGCGGAGACCCAGTACTTC. It codes for CASSLAAGGEAETQYF.

This clone was counted between two and nine times. The junction shows a germline mismatch at one end, possibly a read error. The V and J genes are TRBV7-7 and TRBJ2-5, with D unresolved. Germline V gives CDR1 SSHAT, CDR2 FNYEAQ (reference sequence). This CDR3 spans 13 amino acids. This chain's CDR3 is CASSPRVGETQYF. CDR3 coding DNA: TGTGCTAGCAGCCCACGCGTCGGGGAGACCCAGTACTTC. Full variable domain (remainder filled in from reference TRBV7-7 and TRBJ2-5): GAGVSQSPRYKVTKRGQDVTLRCDPISSHATLYWYQQALGQGPEFLTYFNYEAQPDKSGLPSDRFSAERPEGSISTLTIQRTEQRDSAMYRCASSPRVGETQYFGPGTRLLVL.

The chain links TRBV20-1 to TRBJ2-1, with D possibly TRBD1 on 5 matching bases. Trimming stripped 5 bases from V and 12 bases from J, with 11 bases between. Per the germline V gene, CDR1 is DFQATT and CDR2 is SNEGSKA (reference sequence). The CDR3 is 10 residues long. CDR3 sequence (DNA): TGCAGTGCTCTGTGGGGCCTGCAGTTCTTC. Its protein is CSALWGLQFF.

This clone has a handful of counts. The chain links TRBV11-1 to TRBJ1-1; 7 bases are a match to TRBD1. There are 15 residues in the CDR3. The germline V gene encodes CDR1 SGHAT and CDR2 FQDESV (reference sequence). The trim removed 4 bases at V and 2 bases at J, leaving 7 bases unmatched. The CDR3 protein is CASSYDRAGNTEAFF. The CDR3, as DNA: TGTGCCAGCAGCTACGACAGGGCGGGTAACACTGAAGCTTTCTTT.

The rearrangement joins TRBV29-1 to TRBJ2-3, with a possible D match to TRBD1 (6 bases). Looked up from germline, CDR1 is SQVTM and CDR2 is ANQGSEA. V gave up 7 bases and J gave up 1 base, with 9 bases separating them. CDR3 length: 12 residues. CDR3 nucleotides: TGCAGCGGCTGGACAGGCACAGATACGCAGTATTTT. Translated: CSGWTGTDTQYF.

V usage is TRBV5-1 and J usage is TRBJ1-4, with 8 bases lining up with TRBD1. The length of the CDR3 is 14 residues. Germline lookup yields CDR1 SGHRS and CDR2 YFSETQ. Trimming at V came to 0 bases and at J to 7 bases, leaving 2 bases not matched to a gene. The CDR3 sequence: CASSLGGQAEKLFF. The CDR3 region has the DNA TGCGCCAGCAGCTTGGGGGGACAGGCTGAAAAACTGTTTTTT.

The J gene is TRBJ2-7, the V gene TRBV19, with a weak D call TRBD2 (6 bases). The V gene's germline CDR1 is LNHDA and CDR2 SQIVND (reference sequence). This CDR3 region has 13 residues. V was cut by 5 bases and J by 7 bases, with 15 bases left in between. For the CDR3, the DNA is TGTGCCAGTAGTCTTCAACTAGCAGGGGAGCAGTACTTC. It specifies CASSLQLAGEQYF.

This clone was seen only a few times. This sequence joins TRBV7-3 and TRBJ2-3, with D possibly TRBD2 on 6 matching bases. Germline V gene lookup returns CDR1 SGHTA and CDR2 FQGTGA. Trimming took 5 bases from V and 0 from J, leaving 9 bases between them. The CDR3 is 14 residues long. The DNA of the CDR3 is TGTGCCAGCAGCCTAGGGACTAGCACAGATACGCAGTATTTT. It specifies CASSLGTSTDTQYF.